This T cell receptor (beta chain) comes out of a study of early stage breast cancer tumors. About the research overall: Most invasive tumors, twelve of 16, were ER+/PR+/HER2-.

Each sample had two DNA replicates, 0.5 ug blood or roughly 1.4 ug tissue. Assay used: immunoSEQ multiplex PCR; TCRdb lists only in-frame clones, some missing. The sample includes approximately 8,000 clones, 62% of them seen just once. This clone occurred a few times. The target antigen is unknown. CDR1 LGHNA and CDR2 YSLEER come from the germline V gene. The ends lost 5 bases at V and 10 bases at J; junction bases unmatched: 11. This CDR3 is 16 amino acids long. Study-level points and caveats: Blood repertoires resembled normal breast more than tumor. Tumors had 2 to 3-fold higher T cell density than normal breast.

This TCR was sampled from a person aged 65 to 79 with breast cancer. The sample was breast tumor tissue. The chain is built from TRBV4-3 and TRBJ1-6, with 10 bases matching TRBD1. The CDR3 protein is CASSAQWGQGRSPLHF. As DNA, the CDR3 is TGCGCCAGCAGCGCTCAGTGGGGACAGGGGCGATCACCCCTCCACTTT.